This TCR beta chain was identified during a study of neoadjuvant anti-PD-1 for oral cavity cancer. Study-wide background: Before surgery, most patients got three to four biweekly 3 mg/kg nivolumab doses.

Described time point: after neoadjuvant nivolumab, at surgical resection. Stage II-IVA oral cavity squamous cell carcinoma was new and untreated by systemic or radiation therapy. V was trimmed by 1 base and J by 4 bases, leaving 6 bases between them. Germline CDR1 reads MNHEY; CDR2 reads SMNVEV (reference sequence). The CDR3 runs to 13 residues. Most PBMC samples had 480 ng input DNA in six replicates. TCRdb's copy holds only in-frame clones and misses some; the assay was immunoSEQ multiplex PCR. The sample comprises over 11,000 clones, under 75% of which are singletons, and 2% to 2.5% rests with the top ten.

This chain uses TRBV27 with TRBJ2-3; D is unclear. This clonotype originated in a person between 40 and 80 years old with oral cavity squamous cell carcinoma. The sample was PBMCs, taken after nivolumab (anti-PD-1) treatment. Written as DNA, the CDR3 is TGTGCCAGCAGTTTATTCGCGGCAGATACGCAGTATTTT. It specifies CASSLFAADTQYF.